This TCR beta chain came from a study of T cell changes during pregnancy in multiple sclerosis. Assay used: immunoSEQ multiplex PCR; TCRdb lists only in-frame clones, some missing. Of tens of thousands of clones listed, 80% to 95% were seen once; the top ten hold about 0.51%. Germline V CDR1 and CDR2: LNHNV, YYDKDF (reference sequence). CDR3 length equals 15 residues. Between the trimmed V and J ends, which lost 6 bases and 3 bases, there was a span of 14 bases. The chain employs TRBV15 and TRBJ1-4; unclear D gene. This receptor was identified in a female donor in good health, enrolled as a control in a pregnancy study. This specimen consisted of CD4+ T cells from peripheral blood mononuclear cells, obtained in the second trimester of pregnancy. CDR3 sequence reads: CATRGNGQANEKLFF. CDR3 DNA: TGTGCCACCAGAGGTAACGGTCAGGCTAATGAAAAACTGTTTTTT.